This is a list of T cell receptor beta chains from one sample in a study of tissue T cells after allogeneic stem cell transplantation. The table came from immunoSEQ multiplex PCR; TCRdb's copy has only in-frame clones and leaves some out. The sample lists 35,000 to 50,000 clones, just under 95% occurring once. Specimen: blood, collected before transplantation. Receptors originate from a woman between 35 and 75 years old who later had graft-versus-host disease after an allogeneic stem cell transplant. Both conserved end residues are part of each CDR3. Fields, in order: V gene, J gene, D gene, clone size, CDR3 protein, CDR3 DNA. A D gene is named only where the DNA matches it firmly. Size tells how often a clone was seen (once, few, many) or the class of an expanded clone, and some rows leave it out.

TRBV19	TRBJ2-7	TRBD1	-	CASSIAGTGGDEQYF	TGTGCCAGTAGTATTGCCGGGACAGGGGGTGACGAGCAGTACTTC
TRBV6-5	TRBJ1-3	-	-	CASSPTPTLGNTIYF	TGTGCCAGCAGTCCGACTCCGACACTGGGAAACACCATATATTTT
TRBV11-2	TRBJ2-3	TRBD2	-	CASSIERVRLAGGPSRYF	TGTGCCAGCAGCATAGAGCGGGTGCGGCTGGCGGGAGGGCCTTCCCGGTATTTT
TRBV2	TRBJ2-3	-	-	CASSPQGTDTQYF	TGTGCCAGCAGTCCGCAGGGAACAGATACGCAGTATTTT
TRBV6-6	TRBJ2-1	TRBD2	-	CASITGGEQFF	TGTGCCAGCATCACGGGGGGTGAGCAGTTCTTC
TRBV6-6	TRBJ2-1	TRBD2	-	CASSYSTLAGRNEQFF	TGTGCCAGCAGTTACTCGACACTAGCGGGGCGGAATGAGCAGTTCTTC
TRBV5-5	TRBJ2-1	TRBD2	-	CASSPTSGSPSSYNEQFF	TGTGCCAGCAGCCCGACTAGCGGGAGCCCTAGCTCCTACAATGAGCAGTTCTTC
TRBV7-3	TRBJ2-7	-	-	CASSLGRDYEQYF	TGTGCCAGCAGCCTAGGTAGGGACTACGAGCAGTACTTC
TRBV25-1	TRBJ2-5	-	-	CASSERTAAETQYF	TGTGCCAGCAGTGAACGGACCGCCGCGGAGACCCAGTACTTC
TRBV3-1/TRBV3-2	TRBJ2-5	TRBD2	-	CASSQTRTSGSKTQYF	TGTGCCAGCAGCCAAACGAGGACTAGCGGGAGCAAGACCCAGTACTTC
TRBV19	TRBJ2-1	TRBD2	-	CASSIAGGFYNEQFF	TGTGCCAGTAGTATTGCGGGAGGGTTCTACAATGAGCAGTTCTTC
TRBV30	TRBJ2-3	TRBD2	-	CAWRPAGGTDTQYF	TGTGCCTGGAGACCAGCGGGAGGAACAGATACGCAGTATTTT
TRBV19	TRBJ1-2	TRBD1	-	CASSPGQGYGYTF	TGTGCCAGTTCCCCGGGACAGGGGTATGGCTACACCTTC
TRBV4-2	TRBJ2-3	-	-	CASSQDILGADTQYF	TGTGCCAGCAGCCAAGATATCTTAGGGGCAGATACGCAGTATTTT
TRBV5-4	TRBJ2-7	TRBD1	-	CASSNRDRGYEQYF	TGTGCCAGCAGCAACCGGGACAGGGGGTACGAGCAGTACTTC
TRBV27	TRBJ2-2	TRBD1	-	CASRTDRAAGELFF	TGTGCCAGCCGCACGGACAGGGCGGCCGGGGAGCTGTTTTTT
TRBV6-6	TRBJ1-1	-	-	CASSRPLLSNTEAFF	TGTGCCAGCAGTCGACCCCTACTCTCGAACACTGAAGCTTTCTTT
TRBV14	TRBJ2-7	-	-	CASSPLSSYEQYF	TGTGCCAGCAGCCCTCTATCCTCTTACGAGCAGTACTTC
TRBV28	TRBJ2-1	-	few	CASSSPWREFF	TGTGCCAGCAGTTCGCCTTGGCGGGAGTTCTTC
TRBV7-2	TRBJ2-7	-	-	CASSLFLTYEQYF	TGTGCCAGCAGCTTATTTCTAACCTACGAGCAGTACTTC
TRBV27	TRBJ2-1	TRBD2	once	CASSFLAGARDEQFF	TGTGCCAGCAGTTTCCTAGCGGGAGCCCGGGATGAGCAGTTCTTC